Presented here are 25 T cell receptor beta chains from one specimen sequenced in a study of shared clonotypes between healthy human individuals. TCRdb's table, derived via immunoSEQ multiplex PCR, lists solely in-frame clones and lacks some. The sample holds about 2,500,000 clones, over 85% seen once. Input material: naive CD4+ T cells sorted from blood. Described subset: CD45RA+ positively selected. The receptors here all came from a man aged 18 to 29 in good health.

The CDR3 DNA reads as TGTGCCAGCTCACCACCGCGAACTAGCGGGGGGAGCAGTCCAGATACGCAGTATTTT. Translation gives CASSPPRTSGGSSPDTQYF. The genes are TRBV18 and TRBJ2-3; 12 bases line up with TRBD2. The length of the CDR3 is 19 residues. Germline V CDR1 and CDR2: KGHSH, LQKENI. The V and J ends lost 0 bases and 4 bases, in that order; junction bases with no gene match: 11.

This rearrangement joins TRBV7-9 to TRBJ2-3; 9 bases are shared with TRBD2. V dropped 1 base and J dropped 0; count of bases not matched to a gene: 2. The CDR3 consists of 16 residues. CDR1 is SEHNR, CDR2 FQNEAQ, per germline (reference sequence). The CDR3 DNA follows: TGTGCCAGCAGCTTAGTTCTAGCGGGGAGCACAGATACGCAGTATTTT. Amino acids: CASSLVLAGSTDTQYF.

This clone was found a few times. This rearrangement joins TRBV30 to TRBJ1-1; TRBD1 might be the D (5 bases). The CDR3 consists of 13 residues. Trimming stripped 2 bases from V and 6 bases from J, with 13 bases between. Germline V gene sequence: CDR1 GTSNPN, CDR2 SVGIG (reference sequence). The CDR3 protein is CAWSSSGPSEAFF. CDR3 in DNA: TGTGCCTGGAGTTCCTCAGGGCCCTCTGAAGCTTTCTTT.

The rearrangement uses TRBV6-6 and TRBJ1-4, with unresolved D. V dropped 5 bases and J dropped 8 bases, with 15 bases sitting between them. The CDR3 has 14 amino acids. The germline V gene encodes CDR1 MNHNY and CDR2 SVGAGI (reference sequence). CDR3 residues: CASSTAGLKEKLFF. For the CDR3, the DNA is TGTGCCAGCAGTACAGCCGGACTTAAGGAAAAACTGTTTTTT.

V is TRBV7-9 and J is TRBJ1-6; D is unclear. Germline assignment: CDR1 SEHNR and CDR2 FQNEAQ (reference sequence). This CDR3 has 12 amino acids. Trimming cost V 7 bases and J 7 bases, with 8 bases left between them. The CDR3 region is CASNWGNSPLHF. DNA of the CDR3: TGTGCCAGCAACTGGGGAAATTCACCCCTCCACTTT.

A remark on this clone: Other nucleotide sequences from this sample produce the same CDR3. The chain is built from TRBV7-9 and TRBJ1-6; D is ambiguous. This CDR3 is 12 amino acids long. The V end was cut by 3 bases, the J end by 10 bases, with 7 bases between. From germline, CDR1 is SEHNR and CDR2 FQNEAQ (reference sequence). The CDR3 here is CASSLNYSPLHF. The DNA of the CDR3 is TGTGCCAGCAGCTTGAACTACTCACCCCTCCACTTT.

The genes are TRBV15 and TRBJ2-6, with 10 bases identical to TRBD1. This CDR3 is 19 amino acids long. Trimming took 4 bases from V and 2 from J; bases not matched to a gene: 11. Germline V lookup: CDR1 LNHNV, CDR2 YYDKDF (reference sequence). CDR3 nucleotide sequence: TGTGCCACCAGCAACCCCCGGGACAGGGGTGTCGCTGGGGCCAACGTCCTGACTTTC. Translation: CATSNPRDRGVAGANVLTF.

The V and J genes are TRBV6-1 and TRBJ2-7, with 9 bases that match TRBD1. V dropped 4 bases and J dropped 3; count of bases not matched to a gene: 10. Germline CDR1 is MNHNS and CDR2 is SASEGT. The CDR3 runs to 16 residues. CDR3 loop: CASSAQPGQGFYEQYF. CDR3 nucleotide sequence: TGTGCCAGCAGTGCCCAACCGGGACAGGGCTTCTACGAGCAGTACTTC.

The chain carries TRBV5-8 and TRBJ1-2; tentative D call: TRBD1 (5 bases). Germline V lookup: CDR1 SGHTS, CDR2 YDEGEE. This CDR3 comprises 17 residues. V lost 1 base and J 14 bases, leaving 30 bases between the germline ends. DNA of the CDR3: TGTGCCAGCAGCTTGTTGTCAACAGCTATTTTTGGGACTCCTGGGACCTTC. Translation gives CASSLLSTAIFGTPGTF.

CDR3 loop: CASRLTGAQDTQYF. The CDR3 bases are TGTGCCAGCAGATTGACAGGGGCACAAGATACGCAGTATTTT. The rearrangement joins TRBV11-2 to TRBJ2-3, with 8 bases fitting TRBD1. J was trimmed by 5 bases and V by 6 bases; bases with no gene match: 7. The CDR3 is 14 amino acids. CDR1 and CDR2 from the germline V gene are SGHAT and FQNNGV.

The V call is TRBV7-9, the J call TRBJ2-1; D is perhaps TRBD1 (5 bases). V shed 1 base and J shed 10 bases, with 17 bases lying between them. There are 15 residues in the CDR3. Germline V CDR1 and CDR2: SEHNR, FQNEAQ (reference sequence). The DNA for the CDR3 is TGTGCCAGCAGCTTAGAGAGTCACCTGGGGCGGGAGCAGTTCTTC. Translating gives CASSLESHLGREQFF.

The gene calls are TRBV19 and TRBJ2-1; 8 bases agree with TRBD2. The CDR3 contains 20 residues. V was pared by 3 bases and J by 0 bases, with 16 bases of the junction left unmatched. The germline V gene encodes CDR1 LNHDA and CDR2 SQIVND (reference sequence). CDR3 amino acids: CASSIGPAGGSPSSYNEQFF. The CDR3 region has the DNA TGTGCCAGTAGTATCGGCCCGGCGGGAGGATCCCCAAGCTCCTACAATGAGCAGTTCTTC.

In nucleotides, the CDR3 is TGTGCCACCAGCCTCGATCCGGGGGATACGCAGTATTTT. Encoded protein: CATSLDPGDTQYF. V usage is TRBV15 and J usage is TRBJ2-3; tentative D call: TRBD2 (5 bases). V was pared by 5 bases and J by 6 bases, with 12 bases between. The CDR3 is 13 amino acids. Germline V lookup: CDR1 LNHNV, CDR2 YYDKDF (reference sequence).

This chain uses TRBV7-2 with TRBJ2-1, with D perhaps matching TRBD1 or TRBD2 (5 bases each). Trimming took off 1 base at V and 2 bases at J, with 12 bases between the two ends. The CDR3 length is 16 residues. Per germline, CDR1 SGHTA and CDR2 FQGNSA. CDR3 coding DNA: TGTGCCAGCAGCTTAGTTACGGGGCCAACCTACAATGAGCAGTTCTTC. It encodes CASSLVTGPTYNEQFF.

The V and J genes are TRBV27 and TRBJ1-2; 10 nucleotides match TRBD1. This CDR3 contains 14 residues. With V trimmed by 5 bases and J by 3 bases, 3 bases remained unmatched. Germline CDR1 MNHEY, CDR2 SMNVEV (reference sequence). CDR3 sequence: CASSRGQGDYGYTF. DNA of the CDR3: TGTGCCAGCAGTCGAGGACAGGGGGACTATGGCTACACCTTC.

This chain joins TRBV7-2 and TRBJ2-7; D perhaps matches TRBD2 (6 bases). Trimming stripped 0 bases from V and 3 bases from J, with 12 bases between. The CDR3 is 15 amino acids. Germline-derived CDR1 and CDR2 are SGHTA and FQGNSA. CDR3 sequence reads: CASSLAGRDFYEQYF. CDR3 in DNA: TGTGCCAGCAGCTTAGCTGGCCGGGACTTCTACGAGCAGTACTTC.

This chain links TRBV5-4 with TRBJ2-1; D remains unclear. Germline V CDR1 and CDR2: SGHNT, YYREEE (reference sequence). This CDR3 has 13 amino acids. Trimming shortened V by 0 bases and J by 8 bases, and 9 bases separated the two germline ends. The CDR3 DNA reads TGTGCCAGCAGCTTGGCTCTGGGCGATGAGCAGTTCTTC. This codes for CASSLALGDEQFF.

CDR3 in DNA: TGTGCCAGCAGACCCGACAGCGTACAAGAGACCCAGTACTTC. Its protein product is CASRPDSVQETQYF. This sequence joins TRBV6-5 and TRBJ2-5, with a tentative D call TRBD1 (5 bases). The CDR3 sequence is 14 residues long. The V end was cut by 6 bases, the J end by 2 bases, with 13 bases between. Germline V gene data show CDR1 as MNHEY and CDR2 as SVGAGI.

J is TRBJ1-1 and V is TRBV5-4; D is unresolved. CDR1 SGHNT and CDR2 YYREEE come from the germline V gene (reference sequence). The CDR3 consists of 17 residues. The ends were cut back, 0 bases at V and 1 base at J, with 16 bases in the middle. DNA of the CDR3: TGTGCCAGCAGCTTGGCGCCGACCACCACGGCGAACACTGAAGCTTTCTTT. Protein sequence: CASSLAPTTTANTEAFF.

This clone was recorded once. The chain couples TRBV6-6 to TRBJ2-5, with D possibly being TRBD2 (5 bases). The CDR3 runs 11 residues. Germline CDR1 MNHNY, CDR2 SVGAGI (reference sequence). Trimming shortened V by 8 bases and J by 6 bases, and 10 bases separated the two germline ends. In DNA, the CDR3 is TGTGCCAGCTCCCCGGGGAAGACCCAGTACTTC. It is translated as CASSPGKTQYF.

The chain couples TRBV11-2 to TRBJ1-1, with D maybe TRBD1 (6 bases). CDR3 size: 14 residues. Trimming shortened V by 5 bases and J by 0 bases, and 10 bases separated the two germline ends. Germline CDR1 and CDR2: SGHAT and FQNNGV. DNA of the CDR3: TGTGCCAGCAGCCCCCAGGGGATGAACACTGAAGCTTTCTTT. It encodes CASSPQGMNTEAFF. Full variable domain (missing parts from reference TRBV11-2 and TRBJ1-1): EAGVAQSPRYKIIEKRQSVAFWCNPISGHATLYWYQQILGQGPKLLIQFQNNGVVDDSQLPKDRFSAERLKGVDSTLKIQPAKLEDSAVYLCASSPQGMNTEAFFGQGTRLTVV.

DNA of the CDR3: TGTGCCAGCAGCCCATCATTTATCCAAGAGACCCAGTACTTC. Translation gives CASSPSFIQETQYF. The J gene is TRBJ2-5, the V gene TRBV7-2; D gene ambiguous. The CDR3 consists of 14 residues. Trimming left V 5 bases short and J 1 base short, with 11 bases between. Germline loops: CDR1 SGHTA, CDR2 FQGNSA.

In its sample, this clone was seen once. The chain employs TRBV28 and TRBJ2-7; D perhaps matches TRBD2 (6 bases). This CDR3 is 14 amino acids long. V lost 4 bases and J 2 bases, leaving 12 bases between the germline ends. Germline values: CDR1 MDHEN, CDR2 SYDVKM. The CDR3: CASSSRGFPYEQYF. CDR3 in DNA: TGTGCCAGCAGTTCCCGGGGGTTTCCCTACGAGCAGTACTTC.

The V call is TRBV30, the J call TRBJ1-6, with a tentative D call TRBD1 (6 bases). CDR1 GTSNPN and CDR2 SVGIG come from the germline V gene (reference sequence). This CDR3 contains 16 residues. Trimming took off 8 bases at V and 0 bases at J, with 17 bases between the two ends. The DNA for the CDR3 is TGTGCCCCCCCGGGACACCTGAGCTCCTATAATTCACCCCTCCACTTT. The encoded protein is CAPPGHLSSYNSPLHF.

The rearrangement joins TRBV6-6 to TRBJ2-1; 7 bases align to TRBD2. Germline CDR1 reads MNHNY; CDR2 reads SVGAGI (reference sequence). The CDR3 runs to 15 residues. CDR3 region: CAAGPEGVSYNEQFF. DNA for the CDR3: TGTGCAGCGGGGCCGGAGGGAGTGTCCTACAATGAGCAGTTCTTC.